Described below is a single TCR beta chain sequence and its context. These data originate in a study of OX40 agonist ivuxolimab in advanced cancers. The germline CDR1 and CDR2 sequences are MDHEN and SYDVKM. The V gene lost 6 bases and the J gene lost 5 bases, with 16 bases spanning the gap. CDR3 length equals 14 residues. Assay used: immunoSEQ multiplex PCR; TCRdb lists only in-frame clones, some missing. The sample records about 13,000 clones, about 78% being singletons. The V call is TRBV28, the J call TRBJ1-1, with D uncertain. The TCR sequence derives from an adult with an advanced solid tumor such as melanoma, head and neck, liver or kidney cancer. The sequenced sample was CD4+ or CD8+ T cells sorted from blood, obtained in a trial of the OX40 agonist ivuxolimab. The CDR3 loop is CASSAIYGGTEAFF. The CDR3 DNA is TGTGCCAGCAGCGCAATATACGGAGGGACTGAAGCTTTCTTT.